This entry is about one T cell receptor (beta chain). The antigen is unknown. Every sequencing run produced over 190 million TCR-beta sequences that came from 15-18 subjects. One entry per CDR3 protein, called by TCRdb with MiXCR from the 5' RACE reads. The sample records approximately 40,000 distinct CDR3 sequences, more than 9.5% being singletons. The CDR3 is 15 amino acids. V was clipped by 6 bases and J by 3 bases, with 19 bases between them. Germline loops: CDR1 DFQATT, CDR2 SNEGSKA (reference sequence). Volunteers attending a blood bank in Maryland, USA, served as healthy controls. This record comes from a study of neurological immune-mediated disorders. Overall study results and limits: Across subjects, no CDR3 amino acid sequence appeared in expanded clones of more than one subject, a finding that suggested private repertoires in all groups.

This sequence was found in a female donor in good health. Sequencing was carried out using PBMCs. V gene TRBV20-1 combines with J gene TRBJ2-3, with D possibly TRBD2 on 7 matching bases. CDR3 loop: CSAPFGGAGTDTQYF. CDR3 coding DNA: TGCAGTGCCCCCTTTGGGGGGGCAGGTACAGATACGCAGTATTTT.